The rows below give T cell receptor beta chains drawn from one sample of a study of blood T cell repertoires in COVID-19. TCRdb's table, derived via immunoSEQ multiplex PCR, lists solely in-frame clones and lacks some. This sample has fewer than 250,000 clones, with 75% to 85% found just once. The sequenced sample consisted of peripheral blood. Every receptor here comes from a woman aged 50 to 65 with acute or convalescent COVID-19. Both conserved end residues are part of each CDR3. The order of the fields is D gene, clone size, V gene, J gene, CDR3 DNA, CDR3 protein. The D gene is left open where the match is weak. The size of a clone is reported for some rows only, either as once, few or many, or as a class for expanded clones.

-,-,TRBV18,TRBJ2-5,TGTGCCAGCTCGACAGTATCGGAGACCCAGTACTTC,CASSTVSETQYF
-,once,TRBV15,TRBJ2-1,TGTGCCACCAGCAGAGAATCCGCTCTAGATTTTTTAAATGAGCAGTTCTTC,CATSRESALDFLNEQFF
-,-,TRBV6-5,TRBJ2-7,TGTGCCAGCACGCGACAGTACGAGCAGTACTTC,CASTRQYEQYF
-,-,TRBV19,TRBJ1-4,TGTGCCAGTAGTAATGGCCGGGGTTTTAATGAAAAACTGTTTTTT,CASSNGRGFNEKLFF
-,once,TRBV1,TRBJ1-5,TGCACCAGCAGCCAAGACATATCGGCAGGGGGCCCTAGCAATCAGCCCCAGCATTTT,CTSSQDISAGGPSNQPQHF
-,few,TRBV28,TRBJ1-1,TGTGCCAGCAGGCAAACAGGGCGGGCTGAAGCTTTCTTT,CASRQTGRAEAFF
TRBD2,-,TRBV3-1/TRBV3-2,TRBJ2-1,TGTGCCAGCAGCTCGCGACTAGCAGACAATGAGCAGTTCTTC,CASSSRLADNEQFF
TRBD1,-,TRBV28,TRBJ2-7,TGTGCCAGCAGTCGACCTCCGGGACAGGTCTACGAGCAGTACTTC,CASSRPPGQVYEQYF
TRBD1,-,TRBV7-2,TRBJ1-1,TGTGCCAGCAGCACGCGACAGGGAGCGGGTGAAGCTTTCTTT,CASSTRQGAGEAFF
-,-,TRBV7-9,TRBJ2-1,TGTGCCAGCAGCGTAATCGGACTCATGAGCTCCTACAATGAGCAGTTCTTC,CASSVIGLMSSYNEQFF
TRBD1,-,TRBV6-4,TRBJ1-6,TGTGCCAGCAGGCGGGAACAGGGGGTATCACCCCTCCACTTT,CASRREQGVSPLHF
-,few,TRBV6-5,TRBJ2-7,TGTGCCAGCAGCCAAGGGGTTGAGGCCCCCTACGAGCAGTACTTC,CASSQGVEAPYEQYF
TRBD1,few,TRBV20-1,TRBJ1-1,TGCAAAGGACAGGGGGGAACTGAAGCTTTCTTT,CKGQGGTEAFF
-,-,TRBV19,TRBJ1-1,TGTGCCAGCACCCCGGAAGGAGCGATGAACACTGAAGCTTTCTTT,CASTPEGAMNTEAFF
TRBD1,-,TRBV6-5,TRBJ1-2,TGTGCCAGCCTCTGGACAGGGGGCTCTGGCTACACCTTC,CASLWTGGSGYTF
TRBD1,few,TRBV28,TRBJ2-1,TGTGCCAGCAGTTCTCCCTCCGACAGGGGGATGAATAATGAGCAGTTCTTC,CASSSPSDRGMNNEQFF
TRBD1,-,TRBV5-1,TRBJ2-2,TGCGCCAGCAGCTCGGGACAGGGGGTTACCGGGGAGCTGTTTTTT,CASSSGQGVTGELFF
-,-,TRBV4-3,TRBJ1-1,TGCGCCAGCAGCCAAGATGGGGGGAGTAACACTGAAGCTTTCTTT,CASSQDGGSNTEAFF
-,-,TRBV5-1,TRBJ2-1,TGCGCCAGCAGCTTGGATGGCCCGGGGTACAATGAGCAGTTCTTC,CASSLDGPGYNEQFF
-,-,TRBV18,TRBJ1-5,TGTGCCAGCTCACCGGGGGGTCGGGATCAGCCCCAGCATTTT,CASSPGGRDQPQHF
-,-,TRBV28,TRBJ2-7,TGTGCCAGCAGTTTGGACAGCCTGCTAGGCTCCTACGAGCAGTACTTC,CASSLDSLLGSYEQYF
-,-,TRBV5-4,TRBJ1-1,TGTGCCAGCAGCTTGGTGGGAATGAGCGGAGCTTTCTTT,CASSLVGMSGAFF